The clone carrying this T cell receptor beta chain came up a few times. Sorting recovered naive CD8 T cells on a CD8+CD4-CCR7+CD45RA+ profile. This entry comes from a study of molecular identifiers for immune sequencing clone quantification. One entry per CDR3 protein results from TCRdb running MiXCR on the PCR reads. The sample holds about 100,000 distinct CDR3 sequences, 21% seen once. Germline V gives CDR1 KGHDR, CDR2 SFDVKD. CDR3 length equals 11 residues. The V and J ends lost 1 base and 6 bases respectively, with 3 bases between them. Sequenced input: naive CD8+ T cells from blood, with Jurkat cell RNA spiked in. Described subset: FACS-sorted CD8+CD4-CCR7+CD45RA+ naive T cells. The J gene is TRBJ2-7, the V gene TRBV24-1; D is ambiguous. The sequence derives from a human donor in good health. Some libraries in this study had Jurkat cell RNA spiked in. The CDR3 DNA is TGTGCCACCAGTGATTTCGGCGAGCAGTACTTC. It specifies CATSDFGEQYF.